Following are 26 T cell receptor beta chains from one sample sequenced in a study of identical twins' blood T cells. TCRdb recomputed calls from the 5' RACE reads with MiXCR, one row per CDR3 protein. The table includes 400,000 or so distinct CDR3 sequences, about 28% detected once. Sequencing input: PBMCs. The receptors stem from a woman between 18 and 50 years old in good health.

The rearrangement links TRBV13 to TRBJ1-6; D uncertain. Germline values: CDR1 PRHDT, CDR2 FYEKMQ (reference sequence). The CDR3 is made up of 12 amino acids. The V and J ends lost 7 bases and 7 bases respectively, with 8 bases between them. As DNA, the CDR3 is TGTGCCAGCACCCTGGGAAATTCACCCCTCCACTTT. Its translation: CASTLGNSPLHF.

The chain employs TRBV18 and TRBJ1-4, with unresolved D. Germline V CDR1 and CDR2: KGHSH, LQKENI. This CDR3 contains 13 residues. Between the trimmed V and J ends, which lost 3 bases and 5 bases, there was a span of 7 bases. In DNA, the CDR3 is TGTGCCAGCTCACCGTTAGAGAATGAAAAACTGTTTTTT. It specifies CASSPLENEKLFF.

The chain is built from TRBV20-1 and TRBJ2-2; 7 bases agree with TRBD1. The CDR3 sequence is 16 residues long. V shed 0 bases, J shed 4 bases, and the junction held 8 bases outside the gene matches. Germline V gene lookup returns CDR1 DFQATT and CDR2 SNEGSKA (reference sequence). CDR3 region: CSARDLEGASTGELFF. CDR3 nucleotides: TGCAGTGCTAGAGATTTAGAGGGGGCTTCCACCGGGGAGCTGTTTTTT.

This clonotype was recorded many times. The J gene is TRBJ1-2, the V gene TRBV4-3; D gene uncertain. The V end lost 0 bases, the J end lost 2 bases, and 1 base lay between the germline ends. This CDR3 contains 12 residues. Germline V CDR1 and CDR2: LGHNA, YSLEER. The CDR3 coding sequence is TGCGCCAGCAGCCAAGACAACTATGGCTACACCTTC. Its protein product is CASSQDNYGYTF.

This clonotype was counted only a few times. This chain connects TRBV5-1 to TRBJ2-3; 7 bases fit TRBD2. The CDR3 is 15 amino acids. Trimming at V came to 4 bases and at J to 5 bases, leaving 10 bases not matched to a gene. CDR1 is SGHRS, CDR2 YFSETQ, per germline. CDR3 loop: CASSPPGGSGDTQYF. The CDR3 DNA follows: TGCGCCAGCAGCCCCCCGGGCGGGAGTGGAGATACGCAGTATTTT.

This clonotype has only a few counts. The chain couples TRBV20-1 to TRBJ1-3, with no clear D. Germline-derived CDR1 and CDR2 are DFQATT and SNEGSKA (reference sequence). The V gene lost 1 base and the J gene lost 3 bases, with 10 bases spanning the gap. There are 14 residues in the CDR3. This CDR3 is CSARVPGNGNTIYF. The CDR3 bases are TGCAGTGCTAGAGTCCCGGGGAATGGAAACACCATATATTTT.

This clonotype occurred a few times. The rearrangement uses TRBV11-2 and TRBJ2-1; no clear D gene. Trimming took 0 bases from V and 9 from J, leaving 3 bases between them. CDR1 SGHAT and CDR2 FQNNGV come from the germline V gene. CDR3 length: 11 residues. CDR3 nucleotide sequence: TGTGCCAGCAGCTTAGAATTTGAGCAGTTCTTC. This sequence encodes CASSLEFEQFF.

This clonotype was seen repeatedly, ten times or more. CDR3: CASKEGSIQPQHF. The CDR3 DNA reads as TGTGCCAGCAAGGAGGGCTCAATTCAGCCCCAGCATTTT. J is TRBJ1-5 and V is TRBV2; D not resolved. V was shortened by 7 bases and J by 6 bases, with 13 bases between the two germline ends. In germline, CDR1 is SNHLY, CDR2 FYNNEI. The CDR3 sequence is 13 residues long.

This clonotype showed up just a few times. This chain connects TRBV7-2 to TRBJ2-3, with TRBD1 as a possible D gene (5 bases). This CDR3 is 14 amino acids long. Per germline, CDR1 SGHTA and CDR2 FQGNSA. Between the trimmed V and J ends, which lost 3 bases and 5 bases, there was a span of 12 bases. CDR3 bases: TGTGCCAGCAGCTTGGTCATAGGGGAAGATACGCAGTATTTT. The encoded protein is CASSLVIGEDTQYF.

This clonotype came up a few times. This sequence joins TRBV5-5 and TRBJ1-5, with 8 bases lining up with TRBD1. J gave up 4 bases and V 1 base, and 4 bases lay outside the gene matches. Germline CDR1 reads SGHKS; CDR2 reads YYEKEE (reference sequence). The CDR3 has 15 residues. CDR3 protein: CASSLHRQGNQPQHF. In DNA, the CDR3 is TGTGCCAGCAGCTTGCATCGACAGGGGAATCAGCCCCAGCATTTT.

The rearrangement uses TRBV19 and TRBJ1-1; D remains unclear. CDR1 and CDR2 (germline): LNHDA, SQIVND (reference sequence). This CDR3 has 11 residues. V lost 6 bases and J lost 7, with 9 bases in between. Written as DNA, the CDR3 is TGTGCCAGTAGGGCAGTGAGTGAAGCTTTCTTT. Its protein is CASRAVSEAFF.

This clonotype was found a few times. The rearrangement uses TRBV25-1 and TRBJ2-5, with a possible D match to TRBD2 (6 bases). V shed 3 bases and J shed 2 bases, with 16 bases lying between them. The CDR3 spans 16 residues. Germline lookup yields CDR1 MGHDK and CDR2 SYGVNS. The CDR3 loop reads CASSDGGRGGQETQYF. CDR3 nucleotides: TGTGCCAGCAGTGATGGGGGTCGGGGAGGACAAGAGACCCAGTACTTC.

CDR3 bases: TGCAGTGCTCCGTTCACAGGTCCCTCCTATTTTGGCTACACCTTC. Protein product: CSAPFTGPSYFGYTF. The chain employs TRBV20-1 and TRBJ1-2; TRBD1 is a possible D gene (5 bases). Germline V CDR1 and CDR2: DFQATT, SNEGSKA (reference sequence). The CDR3 contains 15 residues. Trimming removed 5 bases at V and 7 bases at J, with 23 bases between.

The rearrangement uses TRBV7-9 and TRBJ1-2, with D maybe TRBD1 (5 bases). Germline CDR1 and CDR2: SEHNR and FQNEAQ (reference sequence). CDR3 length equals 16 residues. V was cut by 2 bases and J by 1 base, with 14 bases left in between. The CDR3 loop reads CASSLSAGNLNYGYTF. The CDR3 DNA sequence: TGTGCCAGCAGCTTATCGGCAGGGAACCTTAACTATGGCTACACCTTC.

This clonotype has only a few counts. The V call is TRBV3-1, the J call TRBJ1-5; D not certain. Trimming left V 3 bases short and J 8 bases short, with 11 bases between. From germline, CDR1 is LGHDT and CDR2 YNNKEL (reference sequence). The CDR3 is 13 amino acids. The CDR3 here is CASSQGINKPQHF. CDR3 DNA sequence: TGTGCCAGCAGCCAGGGCATTAACAAGCCCCAGCATTTT. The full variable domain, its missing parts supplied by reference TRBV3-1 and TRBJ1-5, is DTAVSQTPKYLVTQMGNDKSIKCEQNLGHDTMYWYKQDSKKFLKIMFSYNNKELIINETVPNRFSPKSPDKAHLNLHINSLELGDSAVYFCASSQGINKPQHFGDGTRLSIL.

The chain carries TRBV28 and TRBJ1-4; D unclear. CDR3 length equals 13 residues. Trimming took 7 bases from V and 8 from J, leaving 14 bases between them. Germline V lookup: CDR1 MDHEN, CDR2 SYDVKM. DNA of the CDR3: TGTGCCAGCAAACCGATGATTCGCGAAAAACTGTTTTTT. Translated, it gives CASKPMIREKLFF. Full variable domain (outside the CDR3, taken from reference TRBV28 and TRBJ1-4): DVKVTQSSRYLVKRTGEKVFLECVQDMDHENMFWYRQDPGLGLRLIYFSYDVKMKEKGDIPEGYSVSREKKERFSLILESASTNQTSMYLCASKPMIREKLFFGSGTQLSVL.

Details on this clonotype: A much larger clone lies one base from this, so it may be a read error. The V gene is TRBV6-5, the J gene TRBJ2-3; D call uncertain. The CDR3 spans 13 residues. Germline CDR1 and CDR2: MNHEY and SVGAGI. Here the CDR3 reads CASSYSFVDAQYF. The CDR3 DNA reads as TGTGCCAGCAGTTACTCCTTTGTAGATGCGCAGTATTTT.

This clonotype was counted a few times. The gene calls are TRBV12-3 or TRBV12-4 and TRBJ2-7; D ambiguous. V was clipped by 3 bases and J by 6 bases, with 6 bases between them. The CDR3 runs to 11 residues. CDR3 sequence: CASSFGLEQYF. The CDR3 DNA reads TGTGCCAGCAGTTTCGGGCTCGAGCAGTACTTC.

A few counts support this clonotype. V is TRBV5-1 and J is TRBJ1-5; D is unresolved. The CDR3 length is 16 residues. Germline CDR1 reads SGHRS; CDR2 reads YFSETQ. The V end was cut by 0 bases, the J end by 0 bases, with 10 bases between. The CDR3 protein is CASSLGPNYSNQPQHF. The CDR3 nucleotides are TGCGCCAGCAGCTTGGGGCCGAATTATAGCAATCAGCCCCAGCATTTT. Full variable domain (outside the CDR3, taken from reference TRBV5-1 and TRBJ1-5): KAGVTQTPRYLIKTRGQQVTLSCSPISGHRSVSWYQQTPGQGLQFLFEYFSETQRNKGNFPGRFSGRQFSNSRSEMNVSTLELGDSALYLCASSLGPNYSNQPQHFGDGTRLSIL.

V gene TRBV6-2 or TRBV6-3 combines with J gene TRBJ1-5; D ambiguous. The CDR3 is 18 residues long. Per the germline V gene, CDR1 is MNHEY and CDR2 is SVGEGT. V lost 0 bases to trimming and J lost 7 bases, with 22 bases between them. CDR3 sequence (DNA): TGTGCCAGCAGTTACTCGAAGCATGACGCTCGGGCGGGACAGCCCCAGCATTTT. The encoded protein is CASSYSKHDARAGQPQHF.

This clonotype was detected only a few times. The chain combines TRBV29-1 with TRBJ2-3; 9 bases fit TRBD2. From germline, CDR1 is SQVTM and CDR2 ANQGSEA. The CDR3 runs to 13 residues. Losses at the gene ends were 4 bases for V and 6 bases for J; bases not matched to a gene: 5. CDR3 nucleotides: TGCAGCGTTGGACAACTAGCGGGCGATACGCAGTATTTT. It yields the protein CSVGQLAGDTQYF.

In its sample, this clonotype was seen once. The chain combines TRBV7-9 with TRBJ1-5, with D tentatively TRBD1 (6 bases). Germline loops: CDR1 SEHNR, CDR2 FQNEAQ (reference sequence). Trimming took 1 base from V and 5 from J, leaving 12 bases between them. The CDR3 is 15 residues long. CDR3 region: CASSLGLAGDQPQHF. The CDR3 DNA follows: TGTGCCAGCAGCTTAGGATTAGCAGGGGATCAGCCCCAGCATTTT. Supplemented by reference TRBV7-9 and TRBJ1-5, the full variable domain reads DTGVSQNPRHKITKRGQNVTFRCDPISEHNRLYWYRQTLGQGPEFLTYFQNEAQLEKSRLLSDRFSAERPKGSFSTLEIQRTEQGDSAMYLCASSLGLAGDQPQHFGDGTRLSIL.

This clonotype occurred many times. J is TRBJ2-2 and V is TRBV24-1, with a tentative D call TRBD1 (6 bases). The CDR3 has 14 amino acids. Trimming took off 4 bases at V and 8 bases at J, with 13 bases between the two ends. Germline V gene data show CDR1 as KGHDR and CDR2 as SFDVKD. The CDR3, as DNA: TGTGCCACCAGTGACAACAGGGAAAGTGGGGAGCTGTTTTTT. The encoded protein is CATSDNRESGELFF.

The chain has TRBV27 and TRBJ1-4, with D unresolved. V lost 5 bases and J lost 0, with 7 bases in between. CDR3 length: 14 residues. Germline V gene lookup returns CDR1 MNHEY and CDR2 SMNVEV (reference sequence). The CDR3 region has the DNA TGTGCCAGCAGTCAGACTCCAACTAATGAAAAACTGTTTTTT. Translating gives CASSQTPTNEKLFF.

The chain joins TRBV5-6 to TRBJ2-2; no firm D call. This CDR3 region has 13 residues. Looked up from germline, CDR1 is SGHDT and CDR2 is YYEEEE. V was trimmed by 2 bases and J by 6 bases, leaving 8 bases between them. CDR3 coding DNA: TGTGCCAGCAGCTTTTGGGGATCCGGGGAGCTGTTTTTT. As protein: CASSFWGSGELFF.

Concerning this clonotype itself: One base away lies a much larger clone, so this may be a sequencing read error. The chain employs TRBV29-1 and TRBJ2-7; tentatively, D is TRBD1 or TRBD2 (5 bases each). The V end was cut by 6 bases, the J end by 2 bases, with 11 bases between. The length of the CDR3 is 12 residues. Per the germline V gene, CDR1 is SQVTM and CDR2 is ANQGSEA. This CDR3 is CSVRRDPYEQYF. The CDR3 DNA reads TGCAGCGTACGCAGGGACCCCTACGAGCAGTACTTC.